The source of this T cell receptor beta chain is a study of T cell repertoires in cytomegalovirus infection. The table lists this clonotype with a count of one. Germline CDR1 is DFQATT and CDR2 is SNEGSKA (reference sequence). The CDR3 has 13 residues. Trimming took off 6 bases at V and 0 bases at J, with 11 bases between the two ends. One entry per CDR3 protein, called by TCRdb with MiXCR from the reads. The sample contains under 250,000 distinct CDR3 sequences, over 9% of which appear only once. Sequencing input: PBMCs. This sequence was found in a human donor in good health (CMV status not recorded). Some clones in this sample may be carry-over from other donors' samples. V gene TRBV20-1 combines with J gene TRBJ1-1, with D perhaps TRBD1 (5 bases). This CDR3 is CSAHSTVNTEAFF. CDR3 in DNA: TGCAGTGCGCATTCGACAGTGAACACTGAAGCTTTCTTT.